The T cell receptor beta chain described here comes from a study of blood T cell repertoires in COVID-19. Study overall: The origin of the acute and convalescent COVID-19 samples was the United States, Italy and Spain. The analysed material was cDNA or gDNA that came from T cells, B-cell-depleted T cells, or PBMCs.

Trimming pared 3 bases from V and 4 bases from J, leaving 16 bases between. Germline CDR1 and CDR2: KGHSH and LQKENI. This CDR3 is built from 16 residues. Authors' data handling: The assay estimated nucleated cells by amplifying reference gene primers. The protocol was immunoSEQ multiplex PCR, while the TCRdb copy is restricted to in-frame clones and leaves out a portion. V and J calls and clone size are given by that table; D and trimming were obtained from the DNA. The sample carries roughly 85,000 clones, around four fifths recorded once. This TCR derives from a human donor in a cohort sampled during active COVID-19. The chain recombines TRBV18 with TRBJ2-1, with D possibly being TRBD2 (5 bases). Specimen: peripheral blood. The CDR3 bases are TGTGCCAGCTCACCCCTGGACTCGATAGTATACAATGAGCAGTTCTTC. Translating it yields CASSPLDSIVYNEQFF.